This T cell receptor (beta chain) was sequenced in a study of T-cell memory formation after mild COVID-19. Study information: Among the donors, TCR clusters were largely specific to each donor. Notes on the study in general: What remained unconfirmed was the SARS-CoV-2 specificity of second-wave clones peaking on day 37. The appearance of some responding clones in pre-infection memory suggested that cross-reactive memory joined.

Per germline, CDR1 SGHRS and CDR2 YFSETQ. The V end lost 7 bases, the J end lost 6 bases, and 26 bases lay between the germline ends. The CDR3 loop spans 17 amino acids. In the case of this clonotype: No antigen is known for it.

Sample barcodes and UMIs were carried by the TCR alpha and TCR beta cDNA libraries that 5'RACE generated with constant-segment primers. TCRdb passed the 5' RACE reads through MiXCR, listing each CDR3 protein once. The profile shows about 440,000 distinct CDR3 sequences, around 18% of them singletons. The chain couples TRBV5-1 to TRBJ2-1; no firm D call. Sequenced input: PBMCs or a T cell subset sorted from them (not recorded which). This TCR was sampled from an adult woman who had mild COVID-19 (a few samples of this study predate the infection). Cell type and time point are not known. The CDR3 DNA is TGCGCCAGCCGAGAGTTCTATGCAGACCCGGAGTCCAATGAGCAGTTCTTC. This encodes CASREFYADPESNEQFF.